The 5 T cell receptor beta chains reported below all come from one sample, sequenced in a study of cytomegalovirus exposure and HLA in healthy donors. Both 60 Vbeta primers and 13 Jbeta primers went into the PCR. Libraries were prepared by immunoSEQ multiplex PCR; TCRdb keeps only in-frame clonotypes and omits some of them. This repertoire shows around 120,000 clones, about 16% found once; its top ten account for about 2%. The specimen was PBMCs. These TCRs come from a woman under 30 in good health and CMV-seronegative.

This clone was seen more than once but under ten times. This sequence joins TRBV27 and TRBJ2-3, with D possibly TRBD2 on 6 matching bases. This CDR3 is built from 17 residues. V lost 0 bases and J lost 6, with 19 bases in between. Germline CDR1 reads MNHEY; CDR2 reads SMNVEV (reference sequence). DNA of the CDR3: TGTGCCAGCAGTTTATCCTGGGCGGGACGCGGGGTTGATACGCAGTATTTT. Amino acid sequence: CASSLSWAGRGVDTQYF.

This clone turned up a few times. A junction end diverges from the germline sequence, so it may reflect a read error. The CDR3 region has the DNA TGTGCTAGCAGCTTAGCGCCGGCGGGAGGAGCGAACACCGGGGAGCTGTTTTTT. Translation gives CASSLAPAGGANTGELFF. This chain uses TRBV7-7 with TRBJ2-2, with 8 bases fitting TRBD2. The CDR3 covers 18 residues. Germline CDR1 and CDR2: SSHAT and FNYEAQ (reference sequence).

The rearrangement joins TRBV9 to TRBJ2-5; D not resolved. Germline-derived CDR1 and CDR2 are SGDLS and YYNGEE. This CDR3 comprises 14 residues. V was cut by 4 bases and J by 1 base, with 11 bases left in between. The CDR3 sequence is CASSLLGAQETQYF. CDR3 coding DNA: TGTGCCAGCAGCCTCCTCGGAGCCCAAGAGACCCAGTACTTC.

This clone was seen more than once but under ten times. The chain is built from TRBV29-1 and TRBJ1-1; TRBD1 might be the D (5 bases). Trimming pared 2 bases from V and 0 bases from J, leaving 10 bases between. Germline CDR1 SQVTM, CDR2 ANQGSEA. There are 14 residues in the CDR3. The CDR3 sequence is CSVERGLMNTEAFF. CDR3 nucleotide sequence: TGCAGCGTTGAAAGGGGACTAATGAACACTGAAGCTTTCTTT.

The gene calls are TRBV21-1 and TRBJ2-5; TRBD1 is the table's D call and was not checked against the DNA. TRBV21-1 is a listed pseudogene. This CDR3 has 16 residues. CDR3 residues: CASSKQVDIGARTQYF. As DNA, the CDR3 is TGTGCCAGCAGCAAGCAAGTGGACATTGGGGCAAGGACCCAGTACTTC.